These T cell receptor beta chains were read from a single sample in a study of regulatory T cells in long-lasting Graves disease. TCRdb re-analysed the multiplex PCR reads in MiXCR, keeping a single row per CDR3 protein. The repertoire holds 500,000 to 700,000 distinct CDR3 sequences, with around 17% as singletons. The data were also submitted as part of a second study, on T cells in Graves' hyperthyroidism and ophthalmopathy.

The sample was peripheral blood mononuclear cells (PBMCs), taken at new diagnosis, from a patient treated with antithyroid drugs. Source of these receptors: a woman aged 30 to 39 with Graves disease. The CDR3 runs from the conserved cysteine through the conserved F or W. Each record gives: J gene, V gene, clone size, D gene, CDR3 protein, CDR3 DNA. A D gene is named only where the DNA matches it firmly. Clone size appears in some rows only: once, few, many, or a class for an expanded clone.

j_gene: TRBJ2-2; v_gene: TRBV5-1; abundance: few; d_gene: NA; CDR3aa: CASSSLAANTGELFF; CDR3nt: TGCGCCAGCAGCTCCTTAGCGGCGAACACCGGGGAGCTGTTTTTT
j_gene: TRBJ2-5; v_gene: TRBV6-1; abundance: NA; d_gene: TRBD1; CDR3aa: CASSEWTGNGETQYF; CDR3nt: TGTGCCAGCAGTGAGTGGACAGGGAACGGAGAGACCCAGTACTTC
j_gene: TRBJ2-3; v_gene: TRBV15; abundance: once; d_gene: NA; CDR3aa: CATSRGGDTDTQYF; CDR3nt: TGTGCCACCAGCAGAGGGGGGGACACAGATACGCAGTATTTT
j_gene: TRBJ2-7; v_gene: TRBV7-6; abundance: many; d_gene: TRBD1; CDR3aa: CASSRQGVNEQYF; CDR3nt: TGTGCCAGCAGCCGACAGGGGGTAAACGAGCAGTACTTC
j_gene: TRBJ2-1; v_gene: TRBV3-1; abundance: NA; d_gene: NA; CDR3aa: CASSQVMRRPNEQFF; CDR3nt: TGTGCCAGCAGCCAAGTCATGAGAAGGCCCAATGAGCAGTTCTTC
j_gene: TRBJ1-5; v_gene: TRBV19; abundance: NA; d_gene: TRBD1; CDR3aa: CASMGRRDSYQPQHF; CDR3nt: TGTGCCAGTATGGGAAGACGGGACAGTTATCAGCCCCAGCATTTT
j_gene: TRBJ1-1; v_gene: TRBV19; abundance: NA; d_gene: NA; CDR3aa: CASRRAPEAFF; CDR3nt: TGTGCCAGTAGAAGGGCCCCTGAAGCTTTCTTT
j_gene: TRBJ1-1; v_gene: TRBV5-6; abundance: NA; d_gene: TRBD1; CDR3aa: CASRLRGTTEAFF; CDR3nt: TGTGCCAGCAGACTCAGGGGGACCACTGAAGCTTTCTTT
j_gene: TRBJ1-1; v_gene: TRBV15; abundance: NA; d_gene: NA; CDR3aa: CATSRAGWTEAFF; CDR3nt: TGTGCCACCAGCAGAGCGGGGTGGACTGAAGCTTTCTTT
j_gene: TRBJ1-1; v_gene: TRBV2; abundance: many; d_gene: NA; CDR3aa: CASSLRGDPNTEAFF; CDR3nt: TGTGCCAGCTCGTTAAGAGGGGATCCGAACACTGAAGCTTTCTTT
j_gene: TRBJ1-2; v_gene: TRBV5-6; abundance: NA; d_gene: NA; CDR3aa: CASSSQYGYTF; CDR3nt: TGTGCCAGCAGCTCCCAATATGGCTACACCTTC
j_gene: TRBJ1-5; v_gene: TRBV20-1; abundance: many; d_gene: NA; CDR3aa: CSALHEGGRYQPQHF; CDR3nt: TGCAGTGCCCTACATGAGGGGGGCCGCTATCAGCCCCAGCATTTT
j_gene: TRBJ2-1; v_gene: TRBV7-9; abundance: many; d_gene: TRBD2; CDR3aa: CASSSRQLAGVNEQFF; CDR3nt: TGTGCCAGCAGCTCCCGTCAGCTAGCGGGAGTCAATGAGCAGTTCTTC
j_gene: TRBJ1-5; v_gene: TRBV6-2/TRBV6-3; abundance: few; d_gene: NA; CDR3aa: CASSYGGDDQPQHF; CDR3nt: TGTGCCAGCAGTTATGGCGGGGACGATCAGCCCCAGCATTTT
j_gene: TRBJ1-1; v_gene: TRBV13; abundance: NA; d_gene: NA; CDR3aa: CASSTQDGSEAFF; CDR3nt: TGTGCCAGCAGCACTCAGGACGGAAGTGAAGCTTTCTTT
j_gene: TRBJ2-1; v_gene: TRBV15; abundance: many; d_gene: NA; CDR3aa: CATSRDISGNNEQFF; CDR3nt: TGTGCCACCAGCAGAGATATATCAGGGAACAATGAGCAGTTCTTC
j_gene: TRBJ2-3; v_gene: TRBV6-2/TRBV6-3; abundance: many; d_gene: NA; CDR3aa: CASSYLGSGTDTQYF; CDR3nt: TGTGCCAGCAGTTACTTGGGTTCTGGCACAGATACGCAGTATTTT
j_gene: TRBJ2-1; v_gene: TRBV7-3; abundance: many; d_gene: TRBD2; CDR3aa: CASSLTTSFIDEQFF; CDR3nt: TGTGCCAGCAGCTTAACGACTAGCTTCATCGATGAGCAGTTCTTC
j_gene: TRBJ2-1; v_gene: TRBV6-1; abundance: few; d_gene: TRBD2; CDR3aa: CASSGAIAGGGNEQFF; CDR3nt: TGTGCCAGCAGTGGGGCCATAGCGGGAGGGGGCAATGAGCAGTTCTTC
j_gene: TRBJ2-7; v_gene: TRBV28; abundance: many; d_gene: NA; CDR3aa: CASSSPPSSEYF; CDR3nt: TGTGCCAGCAGTTCCCCCCCCTCCTCGGAGTACTTC
j_gene: TRBJ2-1; v_gene: TRBV15; abundance: NA; d_gene: TRBD1; CDR3aa: CATRRDRVLDEQFF; CDR3nt: TGTGCCACCCGCCGGGACAGGGTATTAGACGAGCAGTTCTTC
j_gene: TRBJ1-1; v_gene: TRBV9; abundance: many; d_gene: NA; CDR3aa: CASSVEGLNTEAFF; CDR3nt: TGTGCCAGCAGCGTAGAAGGTTTGAACACTGAAGCTTTCTTT
j_gene: TRBJ2-5; v_gene: TRBV29-1; abundance: few; d_gene: NA; CDR3aa: CSVVSGSLETQYF; CDR3nt: TGCAGCGTTGTTTCGGGCAGCCTAGAGACCCAGTACTTC
j_gene: TRBJ2-2; v_gene: TRBV30; abundance: NA; d_gene: NA; CDR3aa: CAWSSLGTGELFF; CDR3nt: TGTGCCTGGAGTTCCCTGGGCACCGGGGAGCTGTTTTTT
j_gene: TRBJ2-1; v_gene: TRBV6-2/TRBV6-3; abundance: many; d_gene: NA; CDR3aa: CASSDTTDNEQFF; CDR3nt: TGTGCCAGCAGTGACACCACGGACAATGAGCAGTTCTTC
j_gene: TRBJ2-3; v_gene: TRBV5-6; abundance: NA; d_gene: TRBD1; CDR3aa: CASSWGTGASTDTQYF; CDR3nt: TGTGCCAGCAGCTGGGGGACAGGGGCCTCCACAGATACGCAGTATTTT
j_gene: TRBJ2-1; v_gene: TRBV5-8; abundance: few; d_gene: NA; CDR3aa: CASSNPDWGEQFF; CDR3nt: TGTGCCAGCAGCAACCCAGACTGGGGTGAGCAGTTCTTC
j_gene: TRBJ1-5; v_gene: TRBV7-9; abundance: few; d_gene: NA; CDR3aa: CASSLGLRPQHF; CDR3nt: TGTGCCAGCAGCTTAGGCCTCAGGCCCCAGCATTTT
j_gene: TRBJ1-5; v_gene: TRBV6-1; abundance: many; d_gene: NA; CDR3aa: CASGEASQPQHF; CDR3nt: TGTGCCAGCGGCGAAGCGTCCCAGCCCCAGCATTTT
j_gene: TRBJ1-5; v_gene: TRBV6-2/TRBV6-3; abundance: many; d_gene: NA; CDR3aa: CASSRAYGRGENQPQHF; CDR3nt: TGTGCCAGCAGTCGCGCCTACGGGCGGGGGGAAAATCAGCCCCAGCATTTT
j_gene: TRBJ2-7; v_gene: TRBV20-1; abundance: many; d_gene: NA; CDR3aa: CSARDPLGQHSSYEQYF; CDR3nt: TGCAGTGCTAGAGATCCTCTAGGACAGCATAGCTCCTACGAGCAGTACTTC
j_gene: TRBJ2-5; v_gene: TRBV7-2; abundance: many; d_gene: TRBD2; CDR3aa: CASSLEGTSGTLYRETQYF; CDR3nt: TGTGCCAGCAGCTTAGAGGGGACTAGCGGGACGTTGTATCGTGAGACCCAGTACTTC
j_gene: TRBJ2-7; v_gene: TRBV20-1; abundance: few; d_gene: TRBD2; CDR3aa: CSASGTSGRAYEQYF; CDR3nt: TGCAGTGCTAGTGGGACTAGCGGGAGGGCCTACGAGCAGTACTTC
j_gene: TRBJ1-5; v_gene: TRBV29-1; abundance: few; d_gene: NA; CDR3aa: CSARRGDGQPQHF; CDR3nt: TGCAGCGCCCGAAGGGGTGACGGACAGCCCCAGCATTTT
j_gene: TRBJ1-1; v_gene: TRBV28; abundance: few; d_gene: NA; CDR3aa: CASRGPVNTEAFF; CDR3nt: TGTGCCAGCAGGGGCCCGGTGAACACTGAAGCTTTCTTT
j_gene: TRBJ1-4; v_gene: TRBV19; abundance: few; d_gene: NA; CDR3aa: CASSAPQGVATNEKLFF; CDR3nt: TGTGCCAGTAGTGCCCCACAGGGCGTCGCCACTAATGAAAAACTGTTTTTT
j_gene: TRBJ1-2; v_gene: TRBV6-1; abundance: NA; d_gene: NA; CDR3aa: CASSVGHRENDGYTF; CDR3nt: TGTGCCAGCAGTGTTGGACACAGGGAAAACGATGGCTACACCTTC
j_gene: TRBJ2-5; v_gene: TRBV6-1; abundance: NA; d_gene: TRBD1; CDR3aa: CASARQGTQETQYF; CDR3nt: TGTGCCAGTGCCAGACAGGGTACTCAAGAGACCCAGTACTTC
j_gene: TRBJ1-2; v_gene: TRBV14; abundance: many; d_gene: TRBD1; CDR3aa: CASSQGGQGIYGYTF; CDR3nt: TGTGCCAGCAGCCAAGGGGGACAGGGCATCTATGGCTACACCTTC
j_gene: TRBJ2-7; v_gene: TRBV6-1; abundance: many; d_gene: TRBD2; CDR3aa: CASSEGGGPVYEQYF; CDR3nt: TGTGCCAGCAGTGAAGGGGGGGGACCCGTCTACGAGCAGTACTTC
j_gene: TRBJ1-2; v_gene: TRBV30; abundance: few; d_gene: TRBD1; CDR3aa: CAWSATGGNYGYTF; CDR3nt: TGTGCCTGGAGTGCGACAGGGGGGAACTATGGCTACACCTTC
j_gene: TRBJ2-1; v_gene: TRBV13; abundance: few; d_gene: NA; CDR3aa: CASSPRGLADHSYNEQFF; CDR3nt: TGTGCCAGCAGCCCCCGGGGGCTAGCGGACCACTCCTACAATGAGCAGTTCTTC
j_gene: TRBJ1-5; v_gene: TRBV28; abundance: many; d_gene: NA; CDR3aa: CASRDVNRNQPQHF; CDR3nt: TGTGCCAGCAGGGACGTAAATCGGAATCAGCCCCAGCATTTT
j_gene: TRBJ1-4; v_gene: TRBV6-5; abundance: few; d_gene: NA; CDR3aa: CASSYSIETWEGTNEKLFF; CDR3nt: TGTGCCAGCAGTTACTCGATCGAGACCTGGGAGGGGACTAATGAAAAACTGTTTTTT
j_gene: TRBJ1-5; v_gene: TRBV24-1; abundance: NA; d_gene: NA; CDR3aa: CATSGGHPQPQHF; CDR3nt: TGTGCCACCAGTGGGGGACACCCCCAGCCCCAGCATTTT
j_gene: TRBJ2-5; v_gene: TRBV30; abundance: few; d_gene: NA; CDR3aa: CAWSLGRETQYF; CDR3nt: TGTGCCTGGAGTCTGGGGAGAGAGACCCAGTACTTC
j_gene: TRBJ2-7; v_gene: TRBV7-9; abundance: NA; d_gene: TRBD2; CDR3aa: CASSLGGGGTYEQYF; CDR3nt: TGTGCCAGCAGCTTAGGGGGGGGGGGGACCTACGAGCAGTACTTC
j_gene: TRBJ2-7; v_gene: TRBV20-1; abundance: NA; d_gene: TRBD2; CDR3aa: CSAPPLAGPQQYF; CDR3nt: TGCAGTGCCCCCCCGCTAGCGGGACCTCAGCAGTACTTC
j_gene: TRBJ2-1; v_gene: TRBV7-3; abundance: NA; d_gene: TRBD1; CDR3aa: CASSLGGTGGYEQFF; CDR3nt: TGTGCCAGCAGCTTAGGCGGGACAGGGGGTTATGAGCAGTTCTTC
j_gene: TRBJ1-1; v_gene: TRBV5-1; abundance: NA; d_gene: NA; CDR3aa: CASTQAGRTEAFF; CDR3nt: TGCGCCAGCACCCAGGCGGGACGGACTGAAGCTTTCTTT
j_gene: TRBJ2-1; v_gene: TRBV27; abundance: many; d_gene: TRBD2; CDR3aa: CASSLGTSGSYSYNEQFF; CDR3nt: TGTGCCAGCAGTTTAGGGACTAGCGGGAGCTACTCCTACAATGAGCAGTTCTTC
j_gene: TRBJ2-2; v_gene: TRBV12-5; abundance: many; d_gene: NA; CDR3aa: CASGLAGSTGELFF; CDR3nt: TGTGCTAGTGGTTTGGCCGGATCCACCGGGGAGCTGTTTTTT
j_gene: TRBJ1-6; v_gene: TRBV18; abundance: NA; d_gene: TRBD1; CDR3aa: CASSRSVQGRNSPLHF; CDR3nt: TGTGCCAGCTCACGCTCGGTACAGGGGCGTAATTCACCCCTCCACTTT
j_gene: TRBJ1-3; v_gene: TRBV12-3/TRBV12-4; abundance: few; d_gene: NA; CDR3aa: CASSLSGGGDTMYF; CDR3nt: TGTGCCAGCAGCCTCAGCGGGGGAGGAGACACCATGTATTTT
j_gene: TRBJ1-1; v_gene: TRBV20-1; abundance: NA; d_gene: NA; CDR3aa: CSARTQTVTEAFF; CDR3nt: TGCAGTGCTAGAACGCAGACAGTCACTGAAGCTTTCTTT
j_gene: TRBJ2-3; v_gene: TRBV7-3; abundance: many; d_gene: NA; CDR3aa: CASSLQGGVDTQYF; CDR3nt: TGTGCCAGCAGCTTACAGGGTGGCGTAGATACGCAGTATTTT
j_gene: TRBJ1-2; v_gene: TRBV29-1; abundance: NA; d_gene: TRBD1; CDR3aa: CSVGTGRHYGYTF; CDR3nt: TGCAGCGTTGGGACAGGTCGGCACTATGGCTACACCTTC
j_gene: TRBJ2-1; v_gene: TRBV28; abundance: NA; d_gene: NA; CDR3aa: CASSFSPGRYNEQFF; CDR3nt: TGTGCCAGCAGTTTTAGTCCGGGTCGGTACAATGAGCAGTTCTTC
j_gene: TRBJ2-7; v_gene: TRBV28; abundance: few; d_gene: NA; CDR3aa: CASSFRGSEQYF; CDR3nt: TGTGCCAGCAGTTTTCGGGGGAGTGAGCAGTACTTC
j_gene: TRBJ1-5; v_gene: TRBV3-1; abundance: NA; d_gene: TRBD1; CDR3aa: CASSNRDSHNSNQPQHF; CDR3nt: TGTGCCAGCAGCAACCGGGACAGCCACAATAGCAATCAGCCCCAGCATTTT